This T cell receptor beta chain was sequenced for a study of T cells in Graves' hyperthyroidism and ophthalmopathy (dated by TCRdb to between 2019 and 2020). About the full investigation: Peripheral blood was sampled at the time of initial diagnosis, prior to any treatment. To identify TCR V-J signatures that set the groups apart, the researchers used a discovery cohort of 100 or so patients, made up of some 41 with Graves' ophthalmopathy and about 60 with stable Graves' hyperthyroidism. Prospective prediction of ophthalmopathy was tested in an independent validation cohort consisting of 18 hyperthyroidism patients and more than 15 patients who later progressed to ophthalmopathy. The 90 to 100 discovery patients were randomly split 7:3 into training and test sets. In six Graves' hyperthyroidism patients, the study also compared T-cell repertoires from thyroid tissue with T-cell repertoires from blood. After sampling, hyperthyroidism patients received methimazole starting at 30 mg daily, and ophthalmopathy patients received high-dose intravenous methylprednisolone. TCR Vbeta CDR3 sequencing of 130 to 150 peripheral blood samples (over 40 ophthalmopathy, 75 hyperthyroidism and roughly 17 progressor patients) is reported in the paper.

Stable Graves' hyperthyroidism was defined as the absence of progression to ophthalmopathy over 18 months of follow-up. Hyperthyroidism patients were aged 18 to 65 years and newly diagnosed, with disease duration of less than 2 months. Exclusion was applied to patients with uncontrolled infections, other autoimmune diseases, pregnancy or lactation. Clinical symptoms, serum thyroxine and TRAb, thyroid ultrasound, and orbital computed tomography formed the basis for the diagnoses. PBMCs were separated from under 11 ml of fresh peripheral blood using Ficoll-Paque density gradient centrifugation. Trizol reagent was used to extract total RNA, and RNA quality was then checked on an Agilent 2100 Bioanalyzer. The CDR3 goes from the cysteine to the phenylalanine over 15 residues. Left in the record is the CDR3 DNA by itself, 45 bases read in frame from the first base. The germline V and J ends show losses of 5 bases and 5 bases respectively, and no gene match explains 4 bases of the junction. The CDR1 and CDR2 encoded by the germline V gene are MNHNS and SASEGT.

The TCR beta CDR3 regions were amplified from RNA transcripts. The first round of RT-PCR for the TCR CDR3 was performed with the HTBI primer set and the Qiagen OneStep RT-PCR kit. Libraries were constructed in a second round of multiplex PCR, after which size selection and purification were performed. Libraries were sequenced paired-end with 100 bp reads on an Illumina HiSeq2000. As for the authors' bioinformatics: SOAPnuke was used to process the raw data, with reads discarded if the reads contained adapters or uncalled bases, had a mean Phred below 15, or lacked an exact constant-primer or identifier match. High-quality paired reads were merged with COPE v1.2.5, and unique nucleotide sequences were defined as clonotypes. MiTCR v1.1 was used to align clonotypes to the IMGT TRBV, TRBD and TRBJ reference segments. Only V-J combinations with frequency above 0.0001, covering roughly 99% of repertoires, were analysed. The TCS score was defined as F50 (clonal expansion) divided by E x V (chaos), with BLOSUM62-based TCRdist calculated between CDR3 peptides within each V-J. Welch's t-statistics and random forest reduced just over 500 V-J features to 13, which were used in a naive Bayes classifier (R e1071). TCRdb reanalyzed the raw reads on its own, using fastp at Q25 for trimming and MiXCR for clone calling, and kept in-frame beta chains. Identical CDR3 proteins give one entry, which carries the most common genes and DNA. The V and J calls come from TCRdb's annotation, not from the publication. Here the sample has around 300,000 distinct CDR3 sequences; approximately 15% occur a single time. Together, the top ten hold around 24% of the sample.

General conclusions and limits of the study: In validation, progression to ophthalmopathy was predicted by the model with around 70% sensitivity and 72% to 85% specificity, a median of about 6.8 months before onset. Sample size was not statistically predetermined, and investigators were not blinded to group allocation. Most expanded thyroid clonotypes (frequency above 0.001) were also found in blood, which suggests that blood repertoires may mirror thyroid immune responses. Ophthalmopathy was separated from stable hyperthyroidism by a 13 V-J signature model, with approximately 89% sensitivity and about 81% specificity obtained in cross-validation and 80%/75% obtained in testing.

This clonotype was seen at least ten times. The antigen it recognizes is unknown. There are no base qualities to consult, and no much larger clone falls within one base. Sequencing was done on a sample of blood. The chain is made from TRBV6-1 and TRBJ2-7; 15 bases in the junction line up with TRBD2. The clonotype was recovered from a woman aged 25 to 45 with Graves' hyperthyroidism. The DNA sequence is given as TGTGCCAGCAGTCCCGGACTAGCGGGAGGGGACGAGCAGTACTTC. Translated, it reads CASSPGLAGGDEQYF.